This TCR beta chain was recorded in a study of resident and recirculating memory T cells in vitiligo. Study context: Samples were epidermis from two lesional and two nonlesional sites, plus PBMCs. Study-level points and caveats: No unique dominant TCR clone was found in vitiligo lesions.

Germline assignment: CDR1 SGHDT and CDR2 YYEEEE. The V and J ends lost 0 bases and 8 bases respectively, with 11 bases between them. This CDR3 region has 14 residues. A word on this clone: The antigen is unknown.

Measured with immunoSEQ multiplex PCR; TCRdb has only the in-frame clones, and not every one. The top ten hold roughly 5% of the sample, which has 40,000 to 45,000 clones, around 90% seen once. Sequencing used blood. The sequence was collected from a male donor with vitiligo. The chain uses TRBV5-6 and TRBJ2-2; D unresolved. The CDR3 loop reads CASSLGFSSGELFF. Written as DNA, the CDR3 is TGTGCCAGCAGCTTGGGGTTTTCGAGTGGGGAGCTGTTTTTT.